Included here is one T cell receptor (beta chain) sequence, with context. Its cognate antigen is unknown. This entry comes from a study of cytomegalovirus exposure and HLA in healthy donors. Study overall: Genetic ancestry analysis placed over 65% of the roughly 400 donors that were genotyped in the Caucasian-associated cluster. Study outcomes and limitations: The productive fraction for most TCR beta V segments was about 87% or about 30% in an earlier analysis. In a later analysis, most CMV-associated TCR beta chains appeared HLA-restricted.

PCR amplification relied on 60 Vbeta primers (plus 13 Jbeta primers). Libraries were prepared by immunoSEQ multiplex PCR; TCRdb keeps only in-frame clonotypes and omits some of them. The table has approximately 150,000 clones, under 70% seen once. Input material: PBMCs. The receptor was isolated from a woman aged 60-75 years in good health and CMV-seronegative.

CDR3 DNA sequence: TGTGCCAGCAGTTTGCTCGGACTAGCGGGGGGGCGCCCTGGCCAAGAGACCCAGTACTTC. Translated, it gives CASSLLGLAGGRPGQETQYF. The chain uses TRBV27 and TRBJ2-5, with 15 bases that match TRBD2. CDR3 length equals 20 residues. CDR1 is MNHEY, CDR2 SMNVEV, per germline (reference sequence). V lost 3 bases to trimming and J lost 1 base; unmatched junction nucleotides: 12.